These T cell receptor beta chains were read from a single sample in a study of shared clonotypes between healthy human individuals. TCRdb's copy holds only in-frame clones and misses some; the assay was immunoSEQ multiplex PCR. The sample shows millions of clones, about 95% of them seen only once. Material: naive CD8+ T cells sorted from blood. Source of these receptors: a man aged 18-30 years in good health. CDR3s include the opening cysteine and the closing phenylalanine or tryptophan. Each record gives: D gene, V gene, J gene, CDR3 DNA, CDR3 protein. D genes are given only for firm matches.

NA	TRBV13	TRBJ2-3	TGTGCCAGCAGCTTTCCCGACACAGATACGCAGTATTTT	CASSFPDTDTQYF
NA	TRBV7-9	TRBJ1-1	TGTGCCAGCAGCTTAGATATCAGGAGCTCGAGCGCTGAAGCTTTCTTT	CASSLDIRSSSAEAFF
NA	TRBV7-8	TRBJ2-3	TGTGCCAGCAGCTTAATGGCTTCGGTCGCAGATACGCAGTATTTT	CASSLMASVADTQYF
NA	TRBV15	TRBJ1-1	TGTGCCACCAGCAGAGGTAGTACGGGGGTGAACACTGAAGCTTTCTTT	CATSRGSTGVNTEAFF
NA	TRBV7-8	TRBJ1-5	TGTGCCAGCAGCCCACCCGGGTCCTACGAGCCCCAGCATTTT	CASSPPGSYEPQHF
NA	TRBV4-1	TRBJ2-7	TGCGCCAGCAGCCAAGGGACAGCCTCCTACGAGCAGTACTTC	CASSQGTASYEQYF
NA	TRBV13	TRBJ1-1	TGTGCCAGCAGCGCCAGGCCGCCCGAAGCTTTCTTT	CASSARPPEAFF
NA	TRBV7-2	TRBJ2-1	TGTGCCAGCAGCTTTTACAGCTACAATGAGCAGTTCTTC	CASSFYSYNEQFF
NA	TRBV4-1	TRBJ1-2	TGCGCCAGCAGCCAAGAAGCCAGAAACTATGGCTACACCTTC	CASSQEARNYGYTF
NA	TRBV4-1	TRBJ2-5	TGCGCCAGCAGCCCGGGGACTCCGCGAGCGGCCCGGAGCCAGGAGACCCAGTACTTC	CASSPGTPRAARSQETQYF
NA	TRBV5-6	TRBJ1-6	TGTGCCAGCAGCTTGGCGGGGGGAGGGAATTCACCCCTCCACTTT	CASSLAGGGNSPLHF
TRBD1	TRBV6-1	TRBJ1-4	TGTGCCAGCAGTGATATAACAGGGGGGAGTGAAAAACTGTTTTTT	CASSDITGGSEKLFF
NA	TRBV6-1	TRBJ1-5	TGTGCCAGCAGTGAAGGCTCTAGCAATCAGCCCCAGCATTTT	CASSEGSSNQPQHF
NA	TRBV27	TRBJ1-4	TGTGCCAGCAGGGGAGATAATGAAAAACTGTTTTTT	CASRGDNEKLFF